This T cell receptor (beta chain) originates from a study of cytomegalovirus exposure and HLA in healthy donors. Regarding the study as a whole: Other equally common chains were less clonally expanded than HLA-associated TCR beta chains, a later analysis showed.

As to this clone: Its specificity is unknown.

The CDR3 runs to 15 residues. The germline V gene has CDR1 SNHLY and CDR2 FYNNEI. V was shortened by 5 bases and J by 3 bases, with 14 bases between the two germline ends. The primer mix had 60 Vbeta and 13 Jbeta primers. The data were produced by immunoSEQ multiplex PCR, yet TCRdb's version contains in-frame clones alone and is incomplete. The data contain 130,000 to 150,000 clones, 76% of them singletons. This chain uses TRBV2 with TRBJ1-5; D might be TRBD1 (6 bases). The sample consisted of PBMCs. This sequence originates from a man in his late teens or twenties in good health and CMV-seronegative. For the CDR3, the DNA is TGTGCCAGCAGTTTCCACCGACAGGCCAATCAGCCCCAGCATTTT. Encoded protein: CASSFHRQANQPQHF.